This TCR beta chain was sequenced in a study of blood T cell repertoires in COVID-19. Study-wide background: Both acute and convalescent COVID-19 samples were obtained from the United States, Italy and Spain. In each case, the material was cDNA or gDNA derived from T cells, B-cell-depleted T cells, or PBMCs.

In the source study's methods: By means of reference gene primer amplification, nucleated cell counts were estimated. Some clones are missing from TCRdb's copy, which holds only in-frame ones; the method was immunoSEQ multiplex PCR. V and J calls and clone size are copied from that table; D and trimming were computed from the DNA. The sample yields 70,000 to 90,000 clones, 85% to 90% seen once. This CDR3 has 15 amino acids. CDR1 and CDR2 (germline): SGHAT, FQNNGV. V was pared by 4 bases and J by 6 bases, with 10 bases of the junction left unmatched. Sequencing used peripheral blood. J is TRBJ2-7 and V is TRBV11-2, with TRBD2 matching over 9 bases. The origin of this receptor is a man in his sixties with acute or convalescent COVID-19. The CDR3 is CASSSRGGREPEQYF. The CDR3 nucleotides are TGTGCCAGCAGCTCGCGGGGGGGCCGGGAACCCGAGCAGTACTTC.